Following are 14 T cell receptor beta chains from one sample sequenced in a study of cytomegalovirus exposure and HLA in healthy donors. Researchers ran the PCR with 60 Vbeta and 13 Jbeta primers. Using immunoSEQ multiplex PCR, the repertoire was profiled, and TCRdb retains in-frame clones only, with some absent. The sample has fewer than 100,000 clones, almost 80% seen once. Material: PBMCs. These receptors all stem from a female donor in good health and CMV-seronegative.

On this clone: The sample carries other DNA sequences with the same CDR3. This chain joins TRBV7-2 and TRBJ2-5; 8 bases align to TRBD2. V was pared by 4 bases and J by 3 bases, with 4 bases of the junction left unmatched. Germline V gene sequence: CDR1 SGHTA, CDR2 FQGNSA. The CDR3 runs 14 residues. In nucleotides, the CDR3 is TGTGCCAGCAGCTCCCGGGGGGGCGAAGAGACCCAGTACTTC. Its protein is CASSSRGGEETQYF.

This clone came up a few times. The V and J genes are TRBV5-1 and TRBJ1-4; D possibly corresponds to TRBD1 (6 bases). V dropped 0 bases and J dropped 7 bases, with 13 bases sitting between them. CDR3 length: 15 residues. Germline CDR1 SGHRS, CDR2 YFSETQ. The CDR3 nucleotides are TGCGCCAGCAGCTTGGCCCAGGGGAATGGTGAAAAACTGTTTTTT. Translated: CASSLAQGNGEKLFF.

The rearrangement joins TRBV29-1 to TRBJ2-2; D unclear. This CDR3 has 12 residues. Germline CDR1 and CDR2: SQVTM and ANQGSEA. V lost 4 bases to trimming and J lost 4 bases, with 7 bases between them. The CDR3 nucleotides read TGCAGCGTTGTAGGAGTCACCGGGGAGCTGTTTTTT. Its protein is CSVVGVTGELFF.

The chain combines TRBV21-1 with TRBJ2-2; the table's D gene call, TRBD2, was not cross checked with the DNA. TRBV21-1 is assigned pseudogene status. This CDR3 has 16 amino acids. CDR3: CASSKYPGLAAGELFF. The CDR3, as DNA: TGTGCCAGCAGCAAGTATCCGGGACTAGCGGCCGGGGAGCTGTTTTTT.

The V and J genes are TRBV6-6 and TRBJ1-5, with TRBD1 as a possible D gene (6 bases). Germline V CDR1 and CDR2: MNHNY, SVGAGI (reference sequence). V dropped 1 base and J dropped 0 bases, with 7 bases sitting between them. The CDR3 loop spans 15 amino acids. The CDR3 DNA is TGTGCCAGCAGTTACTTGGACAGTAGCAATCAGCCCCAGCATTTT. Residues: CASSYLDSSNQPQHF.

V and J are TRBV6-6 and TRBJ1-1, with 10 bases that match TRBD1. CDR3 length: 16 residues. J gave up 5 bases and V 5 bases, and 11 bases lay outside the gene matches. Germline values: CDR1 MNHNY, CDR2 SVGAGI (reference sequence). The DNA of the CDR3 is TGTGCCAGCAGTACATCGACAGGGGGCAAATCGACTGAAGCTTTCTTT. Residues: CASSTSTGGKSTEAFF.

CDR3 in amino acids: CASSLGQGARAHQETQYF. CDR3 nucleotide sequence: TGTGCCAGCAGCTTGGGACAGGGGGCTCGGGCCCACCAAGAGACCCAGTACTTC. V is TRBV5-6 and J is TRBJ2-5, with 10 positions matching TRBD1. The CDR3 runs 18 residues. From germline, CDR1 is SGHDT and CDR2 YYEEEE. The V and J ends lost 0 bases and 0 bases, in that order; junction bases with no gene match: 8.

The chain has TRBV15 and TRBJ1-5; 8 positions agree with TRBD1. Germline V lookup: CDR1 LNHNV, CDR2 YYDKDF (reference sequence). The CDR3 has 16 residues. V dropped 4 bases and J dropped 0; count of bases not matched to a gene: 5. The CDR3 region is CATSTGGSGSNQPQHF. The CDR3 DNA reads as TGTGCCACCAGCACAGGGGGCAGTGGTAGCAATCAGCCCCAGCATTTT.

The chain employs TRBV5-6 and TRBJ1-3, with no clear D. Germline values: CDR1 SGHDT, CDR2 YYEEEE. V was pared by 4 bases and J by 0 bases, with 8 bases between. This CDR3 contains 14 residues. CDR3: CASSPGYSGNTIYF. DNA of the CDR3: TGTGCCAGCAGCCCAGGATACTCTGGAAACACCATATATTTT.

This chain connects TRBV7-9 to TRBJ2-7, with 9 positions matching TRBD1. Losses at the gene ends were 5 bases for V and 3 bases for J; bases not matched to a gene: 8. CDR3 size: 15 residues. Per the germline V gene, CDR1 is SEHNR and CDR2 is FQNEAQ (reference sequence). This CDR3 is CASSKTGGSFYEQYF. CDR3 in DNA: TGTGCCAGCAGCAAGACAGGGGGTTCGTTCTACGAGCAGTACTTC.

DNA for the CDR3: TGCAGCGTTGTGGGACTAGCGGAAAACATTCAGTACTTC. Amino acid sequence: CSVVGLAENIQYF. The genes are TRBV29-1 and TRBJ2-4, with 11 bases identical to TRBD2. This CDR3 is built from 13 residues. Germline V CDR1 and CDR2: SQVTM, ANQGSEA. Germline trimming cut 4 bases from V and 5 bases from J; bases unmatched to any gene: 1.

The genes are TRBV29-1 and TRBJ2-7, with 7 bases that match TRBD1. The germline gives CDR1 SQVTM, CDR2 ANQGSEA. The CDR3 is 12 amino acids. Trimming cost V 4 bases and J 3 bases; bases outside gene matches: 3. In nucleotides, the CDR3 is TGCAGCGTTGCAGGGGGAAACTACGAGCAGTACTTC. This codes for CSVAGGNYEQYF.

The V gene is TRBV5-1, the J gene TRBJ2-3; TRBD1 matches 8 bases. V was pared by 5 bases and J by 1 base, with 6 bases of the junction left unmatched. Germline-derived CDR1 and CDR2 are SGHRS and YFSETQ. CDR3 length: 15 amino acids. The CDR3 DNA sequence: TGCGCCAGCAGGCAGGGGGCGTCTGGCACAGATACGCAGTATTTT. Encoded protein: CASRQGASGTDTQYF.

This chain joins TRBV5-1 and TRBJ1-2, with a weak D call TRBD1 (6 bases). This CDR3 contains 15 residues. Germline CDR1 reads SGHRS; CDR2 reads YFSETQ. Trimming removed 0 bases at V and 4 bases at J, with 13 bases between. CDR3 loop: CASSLDRASSYGYTF. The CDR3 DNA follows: TGCGCCAGCAGCTTGGACAGGGCCTCTAGCTATGGCTACACCTTC.